This TCR beta chain was documented in a study of T cell responses to AZD1222 COVID-19 vaccine. Assay: immunoSEQ multiplex PCR; the TCRdb copy retains only in-frame clones and omits some. Counted here are about 200,000 clones, 93% occurring once; the ten biggest clones make up about 1%. This CDR3 has 13 amino acids. Trimming took off 7 bases at V and 0 bases at J, with 9 bases between the two ends. The starting material was peripheral blood, obtained 28 days after the second AZD1222 dose. V and J are TRBV12-3 or TRBV12-4 and TRBJ1-1; tentatively, D is TRBD1 (5 bases). The TCR sequence derives from an adult who received the AZD1222 COVID-19 vaccine. CDR3 in DNA: TGTGCCAGCACCCGACAGTTGAACACTGAAGCTTTCTTT. It is translated as CASTRQLNTEAFF.